This passage covers 5 T cell receptor beta chains from one sample sequenced in a study of cytomegalovirus exposure and HLA in healthy donors (dated by TCRdb to about 2017). The method was the immunoSEQ multiplex PCR assay. The multiplex PCR relied on a mix of 60 forward primers for TCR Vbeta segments and 13 reverse primers for TCR Jbeta segments. The immuneACCESS repertoire file appears here via TCRdb, limited to in-frame rearrangements. These files lack a portion of the clones; in checked studies, under half of the deficit traces to unresolved V genes, and the cause of the others is not known. This sample holds 170,000 or so clones; under 85% were observed only once. Jointly, the top ten make up over 1.5% of the sample. The sequenced sample consisted of PBMCs. Receptors were obtained from a man in his forties or fifties in good health and CMV-seronegative.

A remark on this clone: At one of its ends the junction is not consistent with the germline gene, which may arise from a read error. The chain joins TRBV6-4 to TRBJ2-1, with TRBD1 matching 7 bases. The CDR3 has 14 amino acids. The germline V gene has CDR1 MRHNA and CDR2 SNTAGT. This CDR3 is CAGSVQGEYNEQFF. CDR3 nucleotides: TGTGCCGGCAGTGTGCAGGGGGAATACAATGAGCAGTTCTTC.

V gene TRBV9 combines with J gene TRBJ2-1; 16 bases match TRBD2. The CDR3 loop spans 20 amino acids. Germline V gene data show CDR1 as SGDLS and CDR2 as YYNGEE. The V segment lost 3 bases and the J segment 1 base; nucleotides outside the gene matches: 10. The CDR3 here is CASSAGTSGRGARSYNEQFF. CDR3 in DNA: TGTGCCAGCAGCGCCGGGACTAGCGGGAGGGGAGCCAGGTCCTACAATGAGCAGTTCTTC.

This chain connects TRBV28 to TRBJ2-7, with TRBD2 matching over 7 bases. Germline V gives CDR1 MDHEN, CDR2 SYDVKM. This CDR3 has 15 residues. The trim removed 5 bases at V and 3 bases at J, leaving 10 bases unmatched. CDR3 nucleotide sequence: TGTGCCAGCAGTGTGGGGGGGTCCCGGAGCTACGAGCAGTACTTC. Translated, it gives CASSVGGSRSYEQYF.

The rearrangement links TRBV9 to TRBJ1-4; 10 nucleotides line up with TRBD1. V shed 4 bases, J shed 4 bases, and the junction held 4 bases outside the gene matches. The CDR3 runs 15 residues. Germline assignment: CDR1 SGDLS and CDR2 YYNGEE. The CDR3: CASSTRDRGNEKLFF. CDR3 nucleotides: TGTGCCAGCAGCACCCGGGACAGGGGTAATGAAAAACTGTTTTTT.

J is TRBJ2-1 and V is TRBV27; D is perhaps TRBD2 (6 bases). Germline loops: CDR1 MNHEY, CDR2 SMNVEV (reference sequence). The CDR3 is 15 residues long. V lost 7 bases, J lost 1 base, and 14 bases lay in between. CDR3 in amino acids: CASNLGLPSYNEQFF. The CDR3, as DNA: TGTGCCAGCAACCTAGGACTACCTTCCTACAATGAGCAGTTCTTC.